The sequence of this T cell receptor beta chain was determined in a study of cytomegalovirus exposure and HLA in healthy donors. About this clone: What it binds is unknown.

General study findings and limits: With further analysis later on, most CMV-associated TCR beta chains appeared HLA-restricted. Later analysis identified a missense DCLRE1C variant that was linked to TCR beta V- and J-gene trimming. The study labeled 170 or so TCR beta chains cytomegalovirus-associated. CMV antigen specificity was confirmed in vitro for three CMV-associated chains.

Germline V gene data show CDR1 as MRHNA and CDR2 as SNTAGT. The CDR3 is made up of 15 amino acids. Losses at the gene ends were 3 bases for V and 4 bases for J; bases not matched to a gene: 6. PCR amplification relied on 60 Vbeta primers (plus 13 Jbeta primers). TCRdb's table, derived via immunoSEQ multiplex PCR, lists solely in-frame clones and lacks some. The table includes approximately 160,000 clones, approximately 82% detected once. This TCR came from a male donor in good health and CMV-seronegative. V gene TRBV6-4 combines with J gene TRBJ2-1; the match to TRBD2 covers 7 bases. Source material: PBMCs. The CDR3 spells CASSDRGGPYNEQFF. In nucleotides, the CDR3 is TGTGCCAGCAGTGATCGGGGAGGGCCGTACAATGAGCAGTTCTTC.